This TCR beta chain was captured by sequencing in a study of blood T cell repertoires in COVID-19. Study information: Sites in the United States, Italy and Spain provided acute and convalescent COVID-19 samples.

Clones were sequenced by immunoSEQ multiplex PCR, and TCRdb holds only the in-frame ones, with some missing. This table has some 300,000 clones, nearly 90% appearing once. A Seattle source enrolled patients during active infection and followed them longitudinally. This TCR came from a woman in her 40s with COVID-19, enrolled during active disease. Sample: peripheral blood.

The CDR3 protein is CASSGQGKNEKLFF. DNA of the CDR3: TGTGCCAGCAGCGGACAGGGGAAGAATGAAAAACTGTTTTTT. The chain has TRBV6-1 and TRBJ1-4; 9 nucleotides match TRBD1. The CDR3 spans 14 residues. In germline, CDR1 is MNHNS, CDR2 SASEGT. The V segment lost 6 bases and the J segment 5 bases; nucleotides outside the gene matches: 4.